This T cell receptor beta chain was identified during a study of blood T cell dynamics during melanoma immunotherapy. Study results and limitations: At W3, later disease-control patients showed bifurcated PBMC repertoire changes, unlike progressors.

Germline CDR1 is SGHTA and CDR2 is FQGTGA. The CDR3 has 15 amino acids. The junction had 7 bases not matched to a gene; V was cut back by 5 bases and J by 5 bases. Sequencing was performed with immunoSEQ multiplex PCR; in TCRdb, only in-frame clones are kept and a portion is missing. Seen here are 14,000 to 15,000 clones, 87% observed once, and the top ten hold roughly 7.1%. Turning to this clone: Its antigen is as yet unknown.

Specified time point: week 3, after first cycle of checkpoint inhibitor. The chain is built from TRBV7-3 and TRBJ2-3; 10 nucleotides match TRBD1. Sequenced here: blood, sampled from a patient treated with checkpoint blockade. This TCR came from a human donor with melanoma. The CDR3 here is CASSPDRGRGDTQYF. The CDR3 DNA reads TGTGCCAGCAGCCCAGACAGGGGGCGGGGAGATACGCAGTATTTT.